This passage covers 20 T cell receptor beta chains from one sample sequenced in a study of T cell responses to AZD1222 COVID-19 vaccine. The method was immunoSEQ multiplex PCR; TCRdb's version includes in-frame clones alone and lacks a portion of them. Of about 120,000 clones listed, about 92% were seen once; the top ten hold 5%. The specimen was peripheral blood, collected 28 days after the second AZD1222 dose. These receptors were collected from an adult who received the AZD1222 COVID-19 vaccine.

The chain has TRBV9 and TRBJ1-1; no definite D call. From germline, CDR1 is SGDLS and CDR2 YYNGEE. V was trimmed by 7 bases and J by 11 bases, leaving 18 bases between them. The CDR3 spans 12 residues. CDR3 in amino acids: CASGSRADGAFF. CDR3 coding DNA: TGTGCCAGCGGCTCAAGGGCCGATGGCGCTTTCTTT.

The V gene is TRBV14, the J gene TRBJ1-6; D is unclear. The CDR3 is 15 amino acids. Germline V CDR1 and CDR2: SGHDN, FVKESK. V dropped 0 bases and J dropped 11 bases, with 14 bases sitting between them. The CDR3 spells CASSQDSRFGTPLHF. For the CDR3, the DNA is TGTGCCAGCAGCCAAGATAGCCGATTTGGTACACCCCTCCACTTT.

This clone was counted once. This rearrangement joins TRBV10-2 to TRBJ1-4, with TRBD1 matching 9 bases. The CDR3 covers 13 residues. Per the germline V gene, CDR1 is WSHSY and CDR2 is SAAADI. V lost 8 bases and J lost 7; bases outside the gene matches: 5. The CDR3 is CASARQGGEKLFF. The DNA for the CDR3 is TGCGCCAGCGCACGACAGGGGGGTGAAAAACTGTTTTTT.

The genes are TRBV19 and TRBJ1-6; no clear D gene. V was cut by 3 bases and J by 4 bases, with 7 bases left in between. CDR1 LNHDA and CDR2 SQIVND come from the germline V gene (reference sequence). The CDR3 contains 14 residues. The CDR3 protein is CASSMENYNSPLHF. The CDR3 DNA sequence: TGTGCCAGTAGTATGGAAAATTATAATTCACCCCTCCACTTT.

The chain carries TRBV10-3 and TRBJ1-5; the match to TRBD1 covers 7 bases. V was clipped by 2 bases and J by 0 bases; unmatched bases: 4. Per germline, CDR1 ENHRY and CDR2 SYGVKD. The length of the CDR3 is 16 residues. Here the CDR3 reads CAISETGQNSNQPQHF. CDR3 DNA: TGTGCCATCAGTGAGACGGGACAGAATAGCAATCAGCCCCAGCATTTT.

V is TRBV13 and J is TRBJ2-5; TRBD2 matches at 11 bases. Germline V gives CDR1 PRHDT, CDR2 FYEKMQ (reference sequence). The CDR3 spans 20 residues. V gave up 2 bases and J gave up 3 bases; unmatched junction bases: 17. DNA of the CDR3: TGTGCCAGCAGCTTATATCGGGGTTCGACTAGCGGGACCCCAAAAGAGACCCAGTACTTC. Translated, it gives CASSLYRGSTSGTPKETQYF.

The gene calls are TRBV29-1 and TRBJ2-3; D perhaps matches TRBD2 (6 bases). This CDR3 is built from 13 residues. V was clipped by 6 bases and J by 1 base, with 11 bases between them. From germline, CDR1 is SQVTM and CDR2 ANQGSEA. The CDR3 coding sequence is TGCAGCGTGGCTTGGGGGGGCACAGATACGCAGTATTTT. This translates into CSVAWGGTDTQYF.

The chain joins TRBV7-8 to TRBJ1-2; unclear D gene. The CDR3 runs to 9 residues. Germline values: CDR1 SGHVS, CDR2 FQNEAQ. V was shortened by 5 bases and J by 8 bases, with 3 bases between the two germline ends. CDR3: CASSPGYTF. The CDR3 DNA is TGTGCCAGCAGCCCGGGCTACACCTTC.

CDR3 nucleotide sequence: TGTGCCAGCAGTTCTGGGAGGCGGAACTATGGCTACACCTTC. Its protein is CASSSGRRNYGYTF. V usage is TRBV6-2 or TRBV6-3 and J usage is TRBJ1-2; D is uncertain. CDR3 length equals 14 residues. Germline V lookup: CDR1 MNHEY, CDR2 SVGEGT. V was pared by 4 bases and J by 2 bases, with 11 bases between.

The chain recombines TRBV10-1 with TRBJ1-2; TRBD1 aligns across 7 bases. The ends lost 8 bases at V and 8 bases at J; junction bases unmatched: 11. The CDR3 runs to 13 residues. Germline V gene sequence: CDR1 WNHNN, CDR2 SYGVQD (reference sequence). CDR3 protein: CASSGQRGLGYTF. In nucleotides, the CDR3 is TGCGCCAGCTCGGGACAGCGGGGGCTCGGCTACACCTTC.

This chain joins TRBV7-2 and TRBJ2-3, with TRBD2 matching 9 bases. Per the germline V gene, CDR1 is SGHTA and CDR2 is FQGNSA. V was pared by 1 base and J by 4 bases, with 9 bases of the junction left unmatched. This CDR3 has 17 residues. The CDR3 protein is CASSLVVAGVGSDTQYF. The CDR3 bases are TGTGCCAGCAGCTTAGTAGTAGCGGGGGTTGGATCAGATACGCAGTATTTT.

The V and J genes are TRBV16 and TRBJ2-1; weak D call: TRBD1 (6 bases). The V gene lost 2 bases and the J gene lost 8 bases, with 16 bases spanning the gap. This CDR3 is built from 15 residues. Germline V gene data show CDR1 as KGHSY and CDR2 as FQNENV. As DNA, the CDR3 is TGTGCCAGCAGCCAACGTTCAGGGGTGGCCTATGAGCAGTTCTTC. Protein sequence: CASSQRSGVAYEQFF.

The rearrangement joins TRBV7-9 to TRBJ1-6; 7 nucleotides align to TRBD1. Germline V gene data show CDR1 as SEHNR and CDR2 as FQNEAQ (reference sequence). This CDR3 comprises 14 residues. V lost 4 bases to trimming and J lost 10 bases; unmatched junction nucleotides: 7. CDR3 nucleotide sequence: TGTGCCAGCAGCTCTGAAGACAGGGTGTCACCCCTCCACTTT. Translation: CASSSEDRVSPLHF.

The rearrangement uses TRBV6-5 and TRBJ1-6; tentatively, D is TRBD1 (6 bases). The V gene lost 0 bases and the J gene lost 9 bases, with 12 bases spanning the gap. CDR1 and CDR2 (germline): MNHEY, SVGAGI. The CDR3 is made up of 15 amino acids. In nucleotides, the CDR3 is TGTGCCAGCAGTTACTCGATCGGGGGGGCTTCACCCCTCCACTTT. This encodes CASSYSIGGASPLHF.

This chain joins TRBV6-5 and TRBJ2-2; unclear D gene. V gave up 8 bases and J gave up 5 bases, with 15 bases separating them. The CDR3 has 14 residues. From germline, CDR1 is MNHEY and CDR2 SVGAGI. The CDR3 DNA sequence: TGTGCCAGCCGGCCGGGTAGTGGGACCGGGGAGCTGTTTTTT. It translates to CASRPGSGTGELFF.

The gene calls are TRBV12-3 or TRBV12-4 and TRBJ1-2; no firm D call. Trimming removed 4 bases at V and 5 bases at J, with 11 bases between. This CDR3 is 13 amino acids long. Written as DNA, the CDR3 is TGTGCCAGCAGTTCGGATGAAGAGTATGGCTACACCTTC. It encodes CASSSDEEYGYTF.

The chain carries TRBV2 and TRBJ1-2, with a weak D call TRBD1 (6 bases). The V and J ends lost 3 bases and 0 bases respectively, with 8 bases between them. The CDR3 runs to 14 residues. CDR1 and CDR2 (germline): SNHLY, FYNNEI. The CDR3, as DNA: TGTGCCAGCAGTGATAGGGGGACTAACTATGGCTACACCTTC. Translation gives CASSDRGTNYGYTF.

This rearrangement joins TRBV6-5 to TRBJ2-1, with TRBD2 matching 7 bases. V trimming: 10 bases; J trimming: 5 bases; junction bases outside the gene matches: 14. Germline CDR1 is MNHEY and CDR2 is SVGAGI. This CDR3 spans 15 amino acids. The CDR3 DNA follows: TGTGCCATCAGCCATTTGGGCGGGAGACACAATGAGCAGTTCTTC. Translated: CAISHLGGRHNEQFF.

About this clone: A junction end diverges from the germline sequence, so it may reflect a read error. This sequence joins TRBV18 and TRBJ1-1, with 9 nucleotides matching TRBD1. Germline CDR1 is KGHSH and CDR2 is LQKENI. CDR3 length equals 14 residues. This CDR3 reads CASSADRGNSEAFF. The DNA for the CDR3 is TGTGCCAGCTCAGCTGACAGGGGGAACTCTGAAGCTTTCTTT.

This chain joins TRBV4-2 and TRBJ2-1; D is uncertain. The germline CDR1 and CDR2 sequences are LGHNA and YNFKEQ. V lost 0 bases to trimming and J lost 8 bases, with 11 bases between them. The CDR3 consists of 14 residues. The CDR3 coding sequence is TGTGCCAGCAGCCAAGATCTTCCTAAGGATGAGCAGTTCTTC. Translated: CASSQDLPKDEQFF.